This section outlines one T cell receptor (beta chain) sequence together with its context. These data come from a study of blood T cell repertoires in COVID-19. Per germline, CDR1 SGHDN and CDR2 FVKESK. The trim removed 3 bases at V and 7 bases at J, leaving 3 bases unmatched. The CDR3 totals 14 residues. Generated by immunoSEQ multiplex PCR, the TCRdb table keeps only in-frame clones and is missing some. The sample has over 200,000 clones, around 81% seen once. Sequencing was done on a sample of PBMCs or T cells enriched from blood (not recorded which). The chain employs TRBV14 and TRBJ2-1; 10 bases fit TRBD1. The clonotype was recovered from a woman in her forties or fifties with acute COVID-19. The CDR3 DNA reads TGTGCCAGCAGCCACCGGACAGGGGGAAATGAGCAGTTCTTC. This encodes CASSHRTGGNEQFF.